The 26 T cell receptor beta chains below come from one sample, sequenced in a study of T cell responses to AZD1222 COVID-19 vaccine. Libraries were prepared by immunoSEQ multiplex PCR; TCRdb keeps only in-frame clonotypes and omits some of them. This sample has more than 95,000 clones, with roughly 91% found just once. The sample consisted of peripheral blood, taken 28 days after the second AZD1222 dose. The receptor set was obtained from an adult who received the AZD1222 COVID-19 vaccine.

The count of this clone is one. This chain links TRBV7-3 with TRBJ2-3, with D unclear. The V end was cut by 0 bases, the J end by 2 bases, with 12 bases between. Germline CDR1 is SGHTA and CDR2 is FQGTGA. CDR3 length: 16 amino acids. The CDR3 protein is CASSLTPRANTDTQYF. The CDR3 region has the DNA TGTGCCAGCAGCTTAACGCCTAGAGCTAACACAGATACGCAGTATTTT.

The genes are TRBV27 and TRBJ2-7; TRBD1 matches 7 bases. In germline, CDR1 is MNHEY, CDR2 SMNVEV (reference sequence). The CDR3 is made up of 14 amino acids. With V trimmed by 5 bases and J by 6 bases, 10 bases remained unmatched. In DNA form, the CDR3 reads TGTGCCAGCAGTGCCGGGACAGTACGGGCCGAGCAGTACTTC. Translated, it gives CASSAGTVRAEQYF.

V is TRBV11-2 and J is TRBJ1-4; a possible D gene is TRBD1 (6 bases). Trimming left V 6 bases short and J 8 bases short, with 19 bases between. CDR1 and CDR2 (germline): SGHAT, FQNNGV. The length of the CDR3 is 15 residues. This chain's CDR3 is CASSKEPGQSEKLFF. The CDR3 DNA reads as TGTGCCAGCAGTAAAGAGCCAGGACAGAGCGAAAAACTGTTTTTT. Full variable domain (outside the CDR3, taken from reference TRBV11-2 and TRBJ1-4): EAGVAQSPRYKIIEKRQSVAFWCNPISGHATLYWYQQILGQGPKLLIQFQNNGVVDDSQLPKDRFSAERLKGVDSTLKIQPAKLEDSAVYLCASSKEPGQSEKLFFGSGTQLSVL.

V usage is TRBV19 and J usage is TRBJ2-3; 7 bases fit TRBD2. The CDR3 is 15 residues long. The germline CDR1 and CDR2 sequences are LNHDA and SQIVND (reference sequence). The V gene end was trimmed by 6 bases and the J gene end by 1 base; junction bases not matched to a gene: 7. CDR3 loop: CASSREGLGTDTQYF. Here the CDR3 DNA reads TGTGCCAGTAGCAGGGAGGGGCTCGGCACAGATACGCAGTATTTT. The whole variable domain, filled in from reference TRBV19 and TRBJ2-3, reads DGGITQSPKYLFRKEGQNVTLSCEQNLNHDAMYWYRQDPGQGLRLIYYSQIVNDFQKGDIAEGYSVSREKKESFPLTVTSAQKNPTAFYLCASSREGLGTDTQYFGPGTRLTVL.

The chain recombines TRBV4-2 with TRBJ2-2, with 13 bases aligning to TRBD2. The CDR3 runs 16 residues. The V gene's germline CDR1 is LGHNA and CDR2 YNFKEQ. After removal of 0 bases from V and 5 bases from J, the junction contained 0 bases not matched to a gene. The CDR3 reads CASSQEGLAGTGELFF. The CDR3 DNA sequence: TGTGCCAGCAGCCAAGAGGGACTAGCGGGAACCGGGGAGCTGTTTTTT.

This chain joins TRBV5-6 and TRBJ2-1; D may be TRBD2 (5 bases). CDR1 and CDR2 from the germline V gene are SGHDT and YYEEEE. The V and J ends lost 1 base and 12 bases respectively, with 11 bases between them. The CDR3 covers 12 residues. Written as DNA, the CDR3 is TGTGCCAGCAGCTTGCTTGGGAGTGGGCAGTTCTTC. It codes for CASSLLGSGQFF.

The chain has TRBV14 and TRBJ1-6; no definite D call. The V gene's germline CDR1 is SGHDN and CDR2 FVKESK. V gave up 7 bases and J gave up 7 bases, with 5 bases separating them. The CDR3 is made up of 11 amino acids. The CDR3 bases are TGTGCCAGCAACCGAAATTCACCCCTCCACTTT. Translation gives CASNRNSPLHF.

V gene TRBV6-4 combines with J gene TRBJ2-7, with 7 positions matching TRBD2. CDR1 and CDR2 (germline): MRHNA, SNTAGT. This CDR3 region has 15 residues. Germline trimming cut 4 bases from V and 7 bases from J; bases unmatched to any gene: 13. CDR3 sequence (DNA): TGTGCCAGCAGTGTCAATGACCGGGAGGTCCGGGAGCAGTACTTC. This codes for CASSVNDREVREQYF.

The chain combines TRBV6-5 with TRBJ1-2; 11 nucleotides align to TRBD1. The CDR3 spans 16 residues. With V trimmed by 0 bases and J by 5 bases, 5 bases remained unmatched. Germline loops: CDR1 MNHEY, CDR2 SVGAGI. The CDR3 region has the DNA TGTGCCAGCAGTTACTCGAGATGGGACAGGGGGTATGGCTACACCTTC. Translation: CASSYSRWDRGYGYTF.

The genes are TRBV9 and TRBJ2-7; D may be TRBD2 (6 bases). The CDR3 loop spans 16 amino acids. The V end lost 5 bases, the J end lost 4 bases, and 22 bases lay between the germline ends. Germline CDR1 is SGDLS and CDR2 is YYNGEE. CDR3 DNA: TGTGCCAGCAGTCGTAGTCTGGAGGGAGAAGGGTACGAGCAGTACTTC. It yields the protein CASSRSLEGEGYEQYF.

J is TRBJ2-1 and V is TRBV30; D call uncertain. Germline CDR1 is GTSNPN and CDR2 is SVGIG (reference sequence). V was shortened by 5 bases and J by 0 bases, with 8 bases between the two germline ends. The CDR3 loop spans 13 amino acids. The CDR3 sequence is CAWAESSYNEQFF. CDR3 in DNA: TGTGCCTGGGCTGAATCCTCCTACAATGAGCAGTTCTTC.

As to this clone: A junction boundary mismatches the germline segment, possibly from a read error. The V call is TRBV7-2, the J call TRBJ1-4, with 10 bases fitting TRBD1. The CDR3 has 16 amino acids. Germline V gene sequence: CDR1 SGHTA, CDR2 FQGNSA. CDR3 in amino acids: CASSSDPPGQGERLFF. The CDR3 bases are TGTGCCAGCAGCTCCGACCCGCCCGGACAGGGGGAAAGACTGTTTTTT.

The chain employs TRBV7-9 and TRBJ2-3; the D is unclear. Trimming stripped 5 bases from V and 7 bases from J, with 7 bases between. Germline CDR1 and CDR2: SEHNR and FQNEAQ (reference sequence). This CDR3 is built from 11 residues. The CDR3 spells CASSAENTQYF. The DNA for the CDR3 is TGTGCCAGCAGCGCTGAAAATACGCAGTATTTT. Based on the CDR3 plus reference TRBV7-9 and TRBJ2-3, the full variable domain is DTGVSQNPRHKITKRGQNVTFRCDPISEHNRLYWYRQTLGQGPEFLTYFQNEAQLEKSRLLSDRFSAERPKGSFSTLEIQRTEQGDSAMYLCASSAENTQYFGPGTRLTVL.

This sequence joins TRBV5-1 and TRBJ2-3, with 8 nucleotides matching TRBD1. Germline CDR1 reads SGHRS; CDR2 reads YFSETQ. V lost 4 bases, J lost 3 bases, and 16 bases stayed unmatched. The CDR3 totals 18 residues. As DNA, the CDR3 is TGCGCCAGCAGCCGGCCCGAGACAGGGGACCCTTGGACAGATACGCAGTATTTT. It codes for CASSRPETGDPWTDTQYF.

The rearrangement joins TRBV19 to TRBJ1-1; D gene uncertain. Per germline, CDR1 LNHDA and CDR2 SQIVND (reference sequence). The V end was cut by 5 bases, the J end by 5 bases, with 15 bases between. This CDR3 region has 14 residues. CDR3 amino acids: CASSDYAPGTEAFF. The CDR3 bases are TGTGCCAGTAGTGACTACGCTCCGGGGACTGAAGCTTTCTTT.

The rearrangement links TRBV5-6 to TRBJ2-3; TRBD2 aligns across 13 bases. Unmatched junction bases numbered 9, after V lost 7 bases and J lost 1 base. From germline, CDR1 is SGHDT and CDR2 YYEEEE. The CDR3 spans 17 residues. The CDR3 loop is CASDKGLAGFRTDTQYF. CDR3 in DNA: TGTGCCAGCGATAAGGGACTAGCGGGGTTCCGCACAGATACGCAGTATTTT.

The chain is built from TRBV6-4 and TRBJ2-3, with D perhaps matching TRBD1 (6 bases). CDR3 size: 15 residues. V lost 2 bases and J lost 4, with 13 bases in between. Germline V CDR1 and CDR2: MRHNA, SNTAGT. The CDR3 coding sequence is TGTGCCAGCAGTGACGAGTTACAGGGCCCAGATACGCAGTATTTT. Its protein is CASSDELQGPDTQYF.

The table lists this clone with a count of one. This chain links TRBV9 with TRBJ1-1; D uncertain. This CDR3 is 13 amino acids long. The germline CDR1 and CDR2 sequences are SGDLS and YYNGEE. V gave up 9 bases and J gave up 3 bases, with 15 bases separating them. CDR3 DNA sequence: TGTGCCACTTCGACTCTGGTGGACACTGAAGCTTTCTTT. This sequence encodes CATSTLVDTEAFF.

The rearrangement uses TRBV27 and TRBJ2-7; D is possibly TRBD2 (6 bases). Trimming stripped 6 bases from V and 0 bases from J, with 15 bases between. The germline V gene encodes CDR1 MNHEY and CDR2 SMNVEV (reference sequence). CDR3 length equals 15 residues. CDR3 in amino acids: CASSRTRDSSYEQYF. The DNA of the CDR3 is TGTGCCAGCAGCCGGACCCGGGACTCCTCCTACGAGCAGTACTTC.

The rearrangement joins TRBV28 to TRBJ1-1; 7 bases match TRBD1. Germline CDR1 is MDHEN and CDR2 is SYDVKM. V lost 5 bases to trimming and J lost 8 bases; unmatched junction nucleotides: 17. CDR3 length: 16 residues. CDR3 protein: CASSPLKTGQAGEAFF. Written as DNA, the CDR3 is TGTGCCAGCAGTCCTTTGAAAACAGGACAGGCGGGCGAAGCTTTCTTT.

The chain links TRBV18 to TRBJ2-7; 12 bases agree with TRBD1. The V gene end was trimmed by 3 bases and the J gene end by 0 bases; junction bases not matched to a gene: 9. In germline, CDR1 is KGHSH, CDR2 LQKENI. The CDR3 is 18 amino acids. Here the CDR3 reads CASSPGQGAFRSSYEQYF. The CDR3 DNA reads as TGTGCCAGCTCACCGGGACAGGGGGCCTTCCGAAGCTCCTACGAGCAGTACTTC.

The V call is TRBV9, the J call TRBJ1-3, with D maybe TRBD1 (5 bases). The CDR3 is 17 residues long. The germline gives CDR1 SGDLS, CDR2 YYNGEE. V lost 0 bases to trimming and J lost 2 bases, with 15 bases between them. CDR3 region: CASSVGTWGIAGNTIYF. CDR3 bases: TGTGCCAGCAGCGTAGGAACCTGGGGCATAGCTGGAAACACCATATATTTT.

V gene TRBV28 combines with J gene TRBJ1-3; 9 bases fit TRBD1. The CDR3 runs 19 residues. Losses at the gene ends were 0 bases for V and 3 bases for J; bases not matched to a gene: 12. Germline V gene data show CDR1 as MDHEN and CDR2 as SYDVKM. The CDR3 region is CASSLWGLGQGVYGNTIYF. Here the CDR3 DNA reads TGTGCCAGCAGTTTATGGGGGTTGGGACAGGGAGTATATGGAAACACCATATATTTT.

The CDR3 DNA reads as TGTGCCAGCAGCCTAAACGGACAGAACTATGGCTACACCTTC. Protein product: CASSLNGQNYGYTF. The chain is built from TRBV7-3 and TRBJ1-2, with D possibly being TRBD1 (6 bases). The V end lost 5 bases, the J end lost 2 bases, and 12 bases lay between the germline ends. Germline assignment: CDR1 SGHTA and CDR2 FQGTGA. The CDR3 extends over 14 amino acids.

The chain joins TRBV4-2 to TRBJ1-2; D might be TRBD1 (5 bases). The ends were cut back, 4 bases at V and 4 bases at J, with 13 bases in the middle. This CDR3 region has 14 residues. CDR1 LGHNA and CDR2 YNFKEQ come from the germline V gene. The CDR3, as DNA: TGTGCCAGCAGCCCAGACACCGGGGCCTATGGCTACACCTTC. This gives the protein CASSPDTGAYGYTF.

The V and J genes are TRBV15 and TRBJ1-2; D remains ambiguous. CDR3 length: 13 residues. Germline-derived CDR1 and CDR2 are LNHNV and YYDKDF (reference sequence). V was clipped by 0 bases and J by 8 bases, with 10 bases between them. CDR3 sequence reads: CATSRDRGSGYTF. In DNA, the CDR3 is TGTGCCACCAGCAGAGATCGCGGAAGCGGCTACACCTTC.